This T cell receptor (beta chain) derives from a study of tumor and adjacent non-tumor tissue in lung cancer. Study details: Stage I to III disease affected over nine men and roughly 5 women aged roughly 30 to 80.

As for this clonotype: What it recognizes is unknown. The junction differs from germline at one of its ends, possibly a read error.

Three rounds of nested PCR, following a modified ARM-PCR protocol, produced the TCRbeta library. TCRdb re-called the multiplex PCR reads with MiXCR, one entry per CDR3 protein. The top ten hold around 30% of the sample, which has some 95,000 distinct CDR3 sequences, 80% seen once. Broader study findings: Tumor tissue had significantly higher TCR diversity than normal lung.

The V gene's germline CDR1 is LGHNA and CDR2 YNFKEQ. The CDR3 has 16 amino acids. The template was RNA from unsorted bulk tissue. Distant lung tissue was collected more than 3 cm away from the tumor edge. Donors were chemotherapy-naive, newly diagnosed lung cancer surgical patients in China, August–late 2014. Sequenced input: distant non-tumor lung tissue. The TCR comes from a man aged 60 to 75 with small cell lung cancer. The V gene is TRBV4-2, the J gene TRBJ2-2, with a weak D call TRBD2 (5 bases). CDR3 bases: TGTGCCAGCAGCCAAGATCTCAGTGCGTACACCGGGGAACTGTTTTTT. This translates into CASSQDLSAYTGELFF.